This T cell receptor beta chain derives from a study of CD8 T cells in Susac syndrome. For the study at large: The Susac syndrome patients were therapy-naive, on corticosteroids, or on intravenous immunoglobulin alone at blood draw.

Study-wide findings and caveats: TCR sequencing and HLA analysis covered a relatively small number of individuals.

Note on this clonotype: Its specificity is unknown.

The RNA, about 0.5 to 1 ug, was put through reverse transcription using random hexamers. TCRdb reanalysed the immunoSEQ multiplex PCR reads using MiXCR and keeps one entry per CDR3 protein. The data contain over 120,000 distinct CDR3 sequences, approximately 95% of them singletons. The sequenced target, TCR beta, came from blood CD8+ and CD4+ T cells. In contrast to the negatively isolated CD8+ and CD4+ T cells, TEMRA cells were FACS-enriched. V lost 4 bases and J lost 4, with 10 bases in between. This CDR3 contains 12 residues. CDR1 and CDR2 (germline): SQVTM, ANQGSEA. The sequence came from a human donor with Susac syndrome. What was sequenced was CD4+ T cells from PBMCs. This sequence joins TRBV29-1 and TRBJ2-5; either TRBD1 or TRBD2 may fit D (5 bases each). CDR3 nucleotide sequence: TGCAGCGTTGGACAGAGGGGAGAGACCCAGTACTTC. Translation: CSVGQRGETQYF.